The clone carrying this T cell receptor beta chain turned up a few times. No antigen is known for it. The germline V and J ends were trimmed by 1 base and 2 bases, with 12 bases remaining between them. The CDR3 has 15 amino acids. CDR1 and CDR2 from the germline V gene are SGHRS and YFSETQ. This record comes from a study of T cell responses to AZD1222 COVID-19 vaccine. Study results and caveats: Two AZD1222 administrations were followed by greater Spike-specific TCR breadth and depth. Researchers took repertoire samples only after the peak T cell response had come. Of the AZD1222 recipients, only 5 to 7 were seropositive at baseline. The span of vaccine-associated CD4 TCRs extended across spike, with dominance at 160-218 and 743-854.

Only in-frame clones appear in the TCRdb table, and some are missing; sequencing was by immunoSEQ multiplex PCR. This sample yields over 45,000 clones, of which 70% to 90% are seen a single time; approximately 15% belongs to the top ten. J is TRBJ1-1 and V is TRBV5-1, with a possible D match to TRBD1 (6 bases). The specimen was peripheral blood, collected 28 days after the second AZD1222 dose. The TCR originated in an adult who received the AZD1222 COVID-19 vaccine. The CDR3 nucleotides read TGCGCCAGCAGCTTGCTTGCAGGGGCAAACACTGAAGCTTTCTTT. This translates into CASSLLAGANTEAFF. The full variable domain, rest sourced from reference TRBV5-1 and TRBJ1-1, is KAGVTQTPRYLIKTRGQQVTLSCSPISGHRSVSWYQQTPGQGLQFLFEYFSETQRNKGNFPGRFSGRQFSNSRSEMNVSTLELGDSALYLCASSLLAGANTEAFFGQGTRLTVV.